One sample yielded the 14 T cell receptor beta chains listed below, sequenced in a study of radiotherapy plus CTLA-4 blockade in lung cancer. Libraries were prepared by immunoSEQ multiplex PCR; TCRdb keeps only in-frame clonotypes and omits some of them. The table has about 48,000 clones, less than 90% seen once; the top ten hold 17%. The sequenced sample was peripheral blood, obtained from a patient treated with radiotherapy plus ipilimumab. These TCRs come from a human donor with non-small cell lung cancer that progressed on radiotherapy plus ipilimumab. Some clones in this sample may be carry-over from other donors' samples.

The CDR3 is CASSPEGTGNTIYF. The CDR3 DNA follows: TGTGCCAGCTCACCAGAGGGTACTGGAAACACCATATATTTT. The rearrangement joins TRBV18 to TRBJ1-3; D is ambiguous. The germline gives CDR1 KGHSH, CDR2 LQKENI. The CDR3 loop spans 14 amino acids. V gave up 2 bases and J gave up 2 bases, with 7 bases separating them.

V gene TRBV4-3 combines with J gene TRBJ2-2; weak D call: TRBD2 (5 bases). The V end lost 4 bases, the J end lost 6 bases, and 12 bases lay between the germline ends. The CDR3 runs 14 residues. Germline-derived CDR1 and CDR2 are LGHNA and YSLEER. CDR3 nucleotide sequence: TGCGCCAGCAGCCGTGGCGAGGAGGCCGGGGAGCTGTTTTTT. It yields the protein CASSRGEEAGELFF.

This clone came up a few times. An end of the junction does not agree with germline; a read error may underlie this. The V and J genes are TRBV28 and TRBJ1-4; no reliable D call. The germline V gene encodes CDR1 MDHEN and CDR2 SYDVKM. This CDR3 comprises 16 residues. The CDR3 loop reads CASTRWRPPTNEKLFF. The CDR3, as DNA: TGTGCGAGCACCCGGTGGCGGCCCCCAACTAATGAAAAACTGTTTTTT.

This clone was counted once. V usage is TRBV27 and J usage is TRBJ2-1; the match to TRBD2 covers 11 bases. This CDR3 contains 15 residues. The junction had 4 bases not matched to a gene; V was cut back by 4 bases and J by 5 bases. Germline V gene data show CDR1 as MNHEY and CDR2 as SMNVEV (reference sequence). The CDR3 spells CASSSLAGVDNEQFF. CDR3 sequence (DNA): TGTGCCAGCAGTTCACTAGCGGGAGTTGACAATGAGCAGTTCTTC.

The rearrangement uses TRBV30 and TRBJ2-3, with 9 bases fitting TRBD2. The CDR3 totals 17 residues. Looked up from germline, CDR1 is GTSNPN and CDR2 is SVGIG (reference sequence). The J segment lost 0 bases and the V segment lost 1 base, leaving 8 bases of the junction unmatched. CDR3 DNA: TGTGCCTGGAGTGGACTAGCGGTCTCCCTTAGCACAGATACGCAGTATTTT. It yields the protein CAWSGLAVSLSTDTQYF. Drawing the rest from reference TRBV30 and TRBJ2-3, the complete variable domain is SQTIHQWPATLVQPVGSPLSLECTVEGTSNPNLYWYRQAAGRGLQLLFYSVGIGQISSEVPQNLSASRPQDRQFILSSKKLLLSDSGFYLCAWSGLAVSLSTDTQYFGPGTRLTVL.

This rearrangement joins TRBV27 to TRBJ1-1, with a possible D match to TRBD1 (5 bases). CDR3 length: 14 residues. V gave up 8 bases and J gave up 3 bases, with 16 bases separating them. Germline loops: CDR1 MNHEY, CDR2 SMNVEV (reference sequence). CDR3 in DNA: TGTGCCAGCTTTGTCGTCGGAGGGGACACTGAAGCTTTCTTT. Its protein is CASFVVGGDTEAFF.

This clone has just a few counts. This sample also contains other DNA sequences that code for the same CDR3. The chain links TRBV5-6 to TRBJ1-1; 7 nucleotides align to TRBD1. V shed 0 bases, J shed 5 bases, and the junction held 7 bases outside the gene matches. Germline V CDR1 and CDR2: SGHDT, YYEEEE. This CDR3 has 15 amino acids. CDR3 in amino acids: CASSLAKGARTEAFF. CDR3 DNA sequence: TGTGCCAGCAGCTTGGCCAAGGGGGCGCGGACTGAAGCTTTCTTT.

This sequence joins TRBV7-2 and TRBJ2-7, with D tentatively TRBD2 (6 bases). Germline lookup yields CDR1 SGHTA and CDR2 FQGNSA. This CDR3 is built from 12 residues. V dropped 5 bases and J dropped 2 bases, with 7 bases sitting between them. The CDR3 spells CASSRLAYEQYF. The DNA for the CDR3 is TGTGCCAGCAGCCGACTAGCCTACGAGCAGTACTTC.

V is TRBV5-4 and J is TRBJ2-3, with a possible D match to TRBD2 (6 bases). The CDR3 contains 15 residues. CDR1 and CDR2 (germline): SGHNT, YYREEE (reference sequence). V was shortened by 3 bases and J by 2 bases, with 13 bases between the two germline ends. The CDR3: CASSSRRAHTDTQYF. As DNA, the CDR3 is TGTGCCAGCAGCTCCCGGAGGGCTCACACAGATACGCAGTATTTT.

This chain connects TRBV4-2 to TRBJ2-7; 7 nucleotides agree with TRBD1. The CDR3 spans 13 residues. J lost 2 bases, V lost 5 bases, and 3 bases had no gene match. The germline gives CDR1 LGHNA, CDR2 YNFKEQ. CDR3 loop: CASSETGPYEQYF. The CDR3 DNA follows: TGTGCCAGCAGCGAGACAGGGCCCTACGAGCAGTACTTC.

The chain links TRBV27 to TRBJ2-1; 11 bases map to TRBD2. Germline CDR1 is MNHEY and CDR2 is SMNVEV (reference sequence). The CDR3 runs 14 residues. J was trimmed by 6 bases and V by 3 bases; bases with no gene match: 1. The CDR3 coding sequence is TGTGCCAGCAGTTTTAGCGGGGGGGGCAATGAGCAGTTCTTC. It yields the protein CASSFSGGGNEQFF.

In its sample, this clone was seen once. This sequence joins TRBV6-5 and TRBJ1-1, with a possible D match to TRBD1 (6 bases). The CDR3 extends over 16 amino acids. Germline V lookup: CDR1 MNHEY, CDR2 SVGAGI. The ends were cut back, 4 bases at V and 0 bases at J, with 15 bases in the middle. CDR3 sequence: CASSLTPRDMNTEAFF. The CDR3 coding sequence is TGTGCCAGCAGTTTGACCCCTCGGGACATGAACACTGAAGCTTTCTTT.

A few counts support this clone. DNA for the CDR3: TGTGCTAGTGGTTTGGTTTCCTACTATGGCTACACCTTC. Translated: CASGLVSYYGYTF. The rearrangement joins TRBV12-5 to TRBJ1-2; D is unclear. The V gene lost 0 bases and the J gene lost 3 bases, with 5 bases spanning the gap. There are 13 residues in the CDR3. CDR1 LGHNT and CDR2 FRNRAP come from the germline V gene.

This chain joins TRBV7-3 and TRBJ2-2, with a tentative D call TRBD2 (7 bases). V lost 5 bases and J lost 6, with 22 bases in between. The germline gives CDR1 SGHTA, CDR2 FQGTGA. The CDR3 totals 17 residues. The CDR3 loop reads CASSPEGGQGRSGELFF. The CDR3 nucleotides are TGTGCCAGCAGCCCCGAGGGGGGGCAGGGGAGGTCCGGGGAGCTGTTTTTT.